The 5 T cell receptor beta chains below were found in one sample sequenced in a study of T cell repertoires in cytomegalovirus infection. One entry per CDR3 protein results from TCRdb running MiXCR on the reads. Of about 89,000 distinct CDR3 sequences listed, over 25% are singletons. What these receptors recognize is not known. Here the sequenced sample was CD8+ T cells from cultured PBMCs, taken from culture after CMV antigen stimulation. Receptors originate from a human donor in good health (CMV status not recorded). Some clones in this sample may be carry-over from other donors' samples.

There are a few counts of this clonotype. This chain uses TRBV27 with TRBJ2-2; 7 bases are a match to TRBD1. CDR3 length: 12 amino acids. Germline CDR1 MNHEY, CDR2 SMNVEV (reference sequence). Trimming removed 11 bases from V and 7 bases from J; junction bases left unmatched: 7. The CDR3, as DNA: TGTGCCTGCCAGGGACAGTTCGGGGAGCTGTTTTTT. Its translation is CACQGQFGELFF.

The chain recombines TRBV27 with TRBJ2-7; TRBD1 might be the D (7 bases). Germline V gene sequence: CDR1 MNHEY, CDR2 SMNVEV (reference sequence). This CDR3 is built from 16 residues. Deletions cut 0 bases from V and 4 bases from J, with 16 bases between. CDR3 nucleotides: TGTGCCAGCAGTTTATCCCCCAGGGGGGCTGATTACGAGCAGTACTTC. The encoded protein is CASSLSPRGADYEQYF.

The V gene is TRBV7-2, the J gene TRBJ2-4; D gene uncertain. CDR1 and CDR2 (germline): SGHTA, FQGNSA. The CDR3 totals 14 residues. Trimming took 1 base from V and 6 from J, leaving 10 bases between them. DNA of the CDR3: TGTGCCAGCAGCTTAGAAGGGTTTGTAAACATTCAGTACTTC. It is translated as CASSLEGFVNIQYF.

This rearrangement joins TRBV6-5 to TRBJ2-1; tentatively, D is TRBD2 (5 bases). Trimming pared 1 base from V and 5 bases from J, leaving 15 bases between. The germline V gene encodes CDR1 MNHEY and CDR2 SVGAGI. The CDR3 contains 16 residues. The CDR3 protein is CASSYWVGPGDNEQFF. The CDR3 DNA is TGTGCCAGCAGTTACTGGGTGGGCCCCGGGGACAATGAGCAGTTCTTC.

This chain uses TRBV7-9 with TRBJ2-1; D may be TRBD1 (5 bases). Germline V gene lookup returns CDR1 SEHNR and CDR2 FQNEAQ (reference sequence). V lost 3 bases and J 7 bases, leaving 16 bases between the germline ends. The CDR3 sequence is 15 residues long. CDR3 nucleotides: TGTGCCAGCAGCTTCTTGCATAAGGCAGGGAATGAGCAGTTCTTC. Its protein is CASSFLHKAGNEQFF.